These T cell receptor beta chains were read from a single sample in a study of blood T cell repertoires in COVID-19. TCRdb's copy holds only in-frame clones and misses some; the assay was immunoSEQ multiplex PCR. Altogether some 190,000 clones are present, roughly 87% being singletons, with the ten largest covering around 2%. Specimen: PBMCs or T cells enriched from blood (not recorded which). The source is a woman between 35 and 50 years old with acute COVID-19. Each CDR3 is given with its conserved first and last residue. D genes are given only for firm matches. A row's size may be missing; if present it is once, few, many or a size class.

d_call | j_call | clone_size | v_call | cdr3_nt | cdr3_aa
TRBD2 | TRBJ2-7 | - | TRBV28 | TGTGCCAGCAGTCGACCGGGACTAGCGGGGTCCTACGAGCAGTACTTC | CASSRPGLAGSYEQYF
TRBD2 | TRBJ2-7 | - | TRBV5-4 | TGTGCCAGCAGCTTGGAGGTTGGGGCTAGCGGATCCTACGAGCAGTACTTC | CASSLEVGASGSYEQYF
TRBD1 | TRBJ1-4 | - | TRBV28 | TGTGCCAGCAGTTCGGTCCGGGACAGGGGTGATGAAAAACTGTTTTTT | CASSSVRDRGDEKLFF
- | TRBJ1-5 | - | TRBV19 | TGTGCCAGTAGTCCCCAGGGCTATCAGCCCCAGCATTTT | CASSPQGYQPQHF
- | TRBJ1-4 | - | TRBV28 | TGTGCCAGCAGAACTGGGGGGGAAAAACTGTTTTTT | CASRTGGEKLFF
- | TRBJ1-1 | - | TRBV6-5 | TGTGCCAGCAGTTCGGGGTCTAAGAACACTGAAGCTTTCTTT | CASSSGSKNTEAFF
TRBD1 | TRBJ2-7 | - | TRBV18 | TGTGCCAGCTCACCAGGGACAGGTGACTACGAGCAGTACTTC | CASSPGTGDYEQYF
- | TRBJ2-5 | - | TRBV4-1 | TGCGCCAGCAGCCAAGATAGAGTAGGGGGGGGAGAGACCCAGTACTTC | CASSQDRVGGGETQYF
- | TRBJ2-2 | - | TRBV27 | TGTGCCAGCAGCTTCCACACCGGGGAGCTGTTTTTT | CASSFHTGELFF
- | TRBJ2-2 | - | TRBV28 | TGTGCCAGCAGATCCTCAAGGCGGGGGAACACCGGGGAGCTGTTTTTT | CASRSSRRGNTGELFF
TRBD1 | TRBJ1-5 | - | TRBV19 | TGTGCCAGTAGTCCCCGACAGACAGGGGTAGGGGATAATCAGCCCCAGCATTTT | CASSPRQTGVGDNQPQHF
TRBD1 | TRBJ2-7 | - | TRBV30 | TGTGCCTGGAGTCTCACAGGGGGGAGTGAGCAGTACTTC | CAWSLTGGSEQYF
TRBD1 | TRBJ1-1 | - | TRBV6-5 | TGTGCCAGCAGTTACTCGGGCAGGGGGAAGACTGAAGCTTTCTTT | CASSYSGRGKTEAFF
TRBD1 | TRBJ2-2 | - | TRBV7-9 | TGTGCCAGCAGCTTAGGCGACAGGGCGGTTACCGGGGAGCTGTTTTTT | CASSLGDRAVTGELFF
TRBD2 | TRBJ2-1 | - | TRBV5-1 | TGCGCCAGCAGCTTGGATGCGGGAGGGTTGGATGAGCAGTTCTTC | CASSLDAGGLDEQFF
TRBD1 | TRBJ2-7 | - | TRBV18 | TGTGCCAGCTCACCGACCGGGACAGGGGGCGAGCAGTACTTC | CASSPTGTGGEQYF
- | TRBJ1-3 | - | TRBV19 | TGTGCCAGTAGAATCCAGGGCTTTACGGACACCATATATTTT | CASRIQGFTDTIYF
- | TRBJ2-2 | - | TRBV5-1 | TGCGCCAGCAGCCCCGCCGACAGGCTCACCGGGGAGCTGTTTTTT | CASSPADRLTGELFF
TRBD1 | TRBJ1-1 | - | TRBV19 | TGTGCCAGTAGTATCCAGGGGGCGAGTCCGTGGACTGAAGCTTTCTTT | CASSIQGASPWTEAFF
- | TRBJ2-7 | - | TRBV27 | TGTGCCAGCAGTTTAATCAGCTCCTACGAGCAGTACTTC | CASSLISSYEQYF
TRBD2 | TRBJ2-3 | - | TRBV9 | TGTGCCAGCAGCCTGGGACTAGCGGGAGTGACAGATACGCAGTATTTT | CASSLGLAGVTDTQYF
TRBD1 | TRBJ2-1 | - | TRBV24-1 | TGTGCCATCCGGACAGGCCTATCTTACAATGAGCAGTTCTTC | CAIRTGLSYNEQFF
- | TRBJ1-5 | - | TRBV19 | TGTGCCAGTAGTATAGATACCGGGAATAGCAATCAGCCCCAGCATTTT | CASSIDTGNSNQPQHF
- | TRBJ1-5 | - | TRBV7-8 | TGTGCCAGCAGATACGGGACAAATAGCAATCAGCCCCAGCATTTT | CASRYGTNSNQPQHF
TRBD2 | TRBJ2-1 | - | TRBV7-2 | TGTGCCAGCAGTCCCGGGACTAGTAGATACAATGAGCAGTTCTTC | CASSPGTSRYNEQFF
TRBD1 | TRBJ1-2 | - | TRBV3-1/TRBV3-2 | TGTGCCAGCAGCTATCAGGGGGCGTCGCTTATAGGCTACACCTTC | CASSYQGASLIGYTF
- | TRBJ1-4 | - | TRBV2 | TGTGCCAGCAGTGAATCTCCCCGCAGGGCTGAAAAACTGTTTTTT | CASSESPRRAEKLFF
- | TRBJ2-1 | - | TRBV27 | TGTGCCAGCGGGGGCTCTCCCGTCTCCTACAATGAGCAGTTCTTC | CASGGSPVSYNEQFF
- | TRBJ2-6 | once | TRBV2 | TGTGCCGGTTCGGGACAAGGCTCTGGGGCCAACGTCCTGACTTTC | CAGSGQGSGANVLTF
TRBD2 | TRBJ2-6 | - | TRBV12-5 | TGTGCTAGTGGTCCCGGGCTAGCGGGGTCTGGGGCCAACGTCCTGACTTTC | CASGPGLAGSGANVLTF
- | TRBJ2-5 | - | TRBV6-5 | TGTGCCAGCAGTCCCTTGAGGAGGTCCGTGGAGACCCAGTACTTC | CASSPLRRSVETQYF
TRBD1 | TRBJ1-3 | - | TRBV5-1 | TGCGCCAGCAGCTCGGGGACAGGCCGCTCTGGAAACACCATATATTTT | CASSSGTGRSGNTIYF